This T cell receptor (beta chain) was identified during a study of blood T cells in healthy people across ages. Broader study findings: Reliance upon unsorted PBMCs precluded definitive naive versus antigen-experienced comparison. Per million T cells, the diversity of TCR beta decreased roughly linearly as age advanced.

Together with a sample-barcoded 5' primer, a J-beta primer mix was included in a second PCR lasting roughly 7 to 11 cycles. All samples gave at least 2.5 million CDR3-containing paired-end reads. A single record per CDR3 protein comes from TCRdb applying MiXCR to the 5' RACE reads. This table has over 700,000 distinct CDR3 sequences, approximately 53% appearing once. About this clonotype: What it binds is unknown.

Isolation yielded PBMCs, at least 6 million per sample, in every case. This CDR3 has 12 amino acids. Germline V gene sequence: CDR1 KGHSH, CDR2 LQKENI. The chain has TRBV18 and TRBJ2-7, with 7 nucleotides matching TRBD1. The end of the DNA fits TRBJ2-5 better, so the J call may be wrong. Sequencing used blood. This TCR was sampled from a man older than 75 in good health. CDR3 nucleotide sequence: TGTGCCACCCACGACAGGGTAGAGACCCAGTACTTC. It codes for CATHDRVETQYF.